The entry below gives a single T cell receptor (beta chain) sequence along with its context. The ends lost 1 base at V and 8 bases at J; junction bases unmatched: 8. Per the germline V gene, CDR1 is SGHNT and CDR2 is YYREEE (reference sequence). This CDR3 is built from 15 residues. Clinical history reported by participants formed the basis on which cohorts were assigned. The recovered donors of Cohort 3 showed two negative PCRs, clearance, or symptom resolution. The sample comes from a study of blood T cell repertoires in COVID-19. The overall study: The United States, Italy and Spain provided the acute and convalescent COVID-19 samples.

Source study methods: Reference gene primer amplification gave nucleated cell count estimates. The method was immunoSEQ multiplex PCR; TCRdb's version includes in-frame clones alone and lacks a portion of them. The V and J calls and clone size were taken over from that table, and D and trimming were inferred from the DNA. Of approximately 300,000 clones listed, around 90% are singletons. V usage is TRBV5-4 and J usage is TRBJ2-1, with 8 bases fitting TRBD1. The specimen was PBMCs or T cells enriched from blood (not recorded which). This sequence was found in a woman in her 30s who had recovered from COVID-19. The CDR3 DNA sequence: TGTGCCAGCAGCTTGTTCCAGACAGGGGAGGATGAGCAGTTCTTC. Translating gives CASSLFQTGEDEQFF. Full variable domain (rest looked up from reference TRBV5-4 and TRBJ2-1): ETGVTQSPTHLIKTRGQQVTLRCSSQSGHNTVSWYQQALGQGPQFIFQYYREEENGRGNFPPRFSGLQFPNYSSELNVNALELDDSALYLCASSLFQTGEDEQFFGPGTRLTVL.